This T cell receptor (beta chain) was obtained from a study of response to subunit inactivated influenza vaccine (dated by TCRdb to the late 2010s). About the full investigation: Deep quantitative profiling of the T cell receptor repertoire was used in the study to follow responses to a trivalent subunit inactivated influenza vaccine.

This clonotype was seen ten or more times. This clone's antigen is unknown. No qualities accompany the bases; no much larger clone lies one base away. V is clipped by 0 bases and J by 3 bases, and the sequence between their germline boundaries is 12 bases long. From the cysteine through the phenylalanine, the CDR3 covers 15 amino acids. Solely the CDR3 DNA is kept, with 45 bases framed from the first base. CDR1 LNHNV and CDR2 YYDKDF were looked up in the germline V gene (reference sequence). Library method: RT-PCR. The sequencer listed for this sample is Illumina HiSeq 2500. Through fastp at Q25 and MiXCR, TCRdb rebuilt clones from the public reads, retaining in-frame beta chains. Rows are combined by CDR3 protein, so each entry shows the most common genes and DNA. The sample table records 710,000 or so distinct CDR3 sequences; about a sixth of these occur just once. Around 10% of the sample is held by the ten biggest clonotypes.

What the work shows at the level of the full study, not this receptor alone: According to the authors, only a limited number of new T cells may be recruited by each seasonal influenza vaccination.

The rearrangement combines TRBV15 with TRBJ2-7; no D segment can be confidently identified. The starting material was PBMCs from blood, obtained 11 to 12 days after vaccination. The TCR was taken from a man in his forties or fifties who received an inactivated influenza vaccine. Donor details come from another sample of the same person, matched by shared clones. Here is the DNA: TGTGCCACCAGCAGAGAGGGGTTCGGCAACTACGAGCAGTACTTC. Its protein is CATSREGFGNYEQYF. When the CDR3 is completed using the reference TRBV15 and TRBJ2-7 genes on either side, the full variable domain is DAMVIQNPRYQVTQFGKPVTLSCSQTLNHNVMYWYQQKSSQAPKLLFHYYDKDFNNEADTPDNFQSRRPNTSFCFLDIRSPGLGDTAMYLCATSREGFGNYEQYFGPGTRLTVT.